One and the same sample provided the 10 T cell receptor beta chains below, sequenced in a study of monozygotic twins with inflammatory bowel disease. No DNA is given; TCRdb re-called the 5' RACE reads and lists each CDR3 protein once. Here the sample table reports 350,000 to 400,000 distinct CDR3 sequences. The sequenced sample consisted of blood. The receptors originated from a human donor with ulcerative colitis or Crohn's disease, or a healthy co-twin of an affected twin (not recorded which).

This CDR3 is CASSRGRLGTTGEPFF. The chain recombines TRBV14 with TRBJ2-2. The CDR3 is made up of 16 amino acids. Germline CDR1 is SGHDN and CDR2 is FVKESK.

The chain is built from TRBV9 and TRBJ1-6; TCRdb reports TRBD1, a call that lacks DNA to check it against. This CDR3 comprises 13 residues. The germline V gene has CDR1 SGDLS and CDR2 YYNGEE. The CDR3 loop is CASRGQYNSPLHF.

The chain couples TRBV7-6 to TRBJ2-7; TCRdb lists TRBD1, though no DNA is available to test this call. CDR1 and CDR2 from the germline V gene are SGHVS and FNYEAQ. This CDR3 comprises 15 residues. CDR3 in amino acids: CASSPFRGRLGEQYF.

The CDR3 here is CASSQEAADTGELFF. The J gene is TRBJ2-2, the V gene TRBV4-3. This CDR3 region has 15 residues. The germline CDR1 and CDR2 sequences are LGHNA and YSLEER.

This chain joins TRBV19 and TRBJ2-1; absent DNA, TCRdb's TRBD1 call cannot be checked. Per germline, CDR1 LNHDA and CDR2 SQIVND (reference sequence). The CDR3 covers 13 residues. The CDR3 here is CASSIQGYNEQFF.

CDR3 residues: CASRRTGKPNTGELFF. The chain has TRBV5-1 and TRBJ2-2; the TCRdb D gene call, TRBD1, has no DNA to confirm it. There are 16 residues in the CDR3. CDR1 and CDR2 from the germline V gene are SGHRS and YFSETQ.

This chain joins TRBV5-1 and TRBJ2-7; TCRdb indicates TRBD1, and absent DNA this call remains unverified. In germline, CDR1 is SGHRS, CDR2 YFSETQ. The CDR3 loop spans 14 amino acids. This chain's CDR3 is CASSLVGTGTEQYF.

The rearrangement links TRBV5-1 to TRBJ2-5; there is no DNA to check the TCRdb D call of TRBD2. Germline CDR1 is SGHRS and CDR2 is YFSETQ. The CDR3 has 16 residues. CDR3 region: CASSLRTSRLVETQYF.

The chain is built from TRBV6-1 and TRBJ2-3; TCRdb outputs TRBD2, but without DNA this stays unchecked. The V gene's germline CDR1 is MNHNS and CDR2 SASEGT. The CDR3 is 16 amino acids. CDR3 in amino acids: CASSPKRGSVTDTQYF.

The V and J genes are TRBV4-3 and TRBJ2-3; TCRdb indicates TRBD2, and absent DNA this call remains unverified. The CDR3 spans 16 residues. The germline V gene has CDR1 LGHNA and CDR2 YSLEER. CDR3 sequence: CASSQGSGGSTDTQYF.